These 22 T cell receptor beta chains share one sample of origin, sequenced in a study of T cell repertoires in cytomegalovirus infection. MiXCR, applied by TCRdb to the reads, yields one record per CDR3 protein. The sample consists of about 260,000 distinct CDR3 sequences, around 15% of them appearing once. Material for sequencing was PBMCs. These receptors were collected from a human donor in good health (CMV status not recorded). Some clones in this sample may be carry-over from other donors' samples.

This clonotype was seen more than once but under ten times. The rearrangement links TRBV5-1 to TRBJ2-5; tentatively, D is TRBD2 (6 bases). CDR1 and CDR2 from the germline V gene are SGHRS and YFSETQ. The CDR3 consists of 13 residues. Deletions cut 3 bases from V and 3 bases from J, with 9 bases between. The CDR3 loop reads CASSSGAKETQYF. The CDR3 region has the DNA TGCGCCAGCAGCTCGGGAGCGAAAGAGACCCAGTACTTC.

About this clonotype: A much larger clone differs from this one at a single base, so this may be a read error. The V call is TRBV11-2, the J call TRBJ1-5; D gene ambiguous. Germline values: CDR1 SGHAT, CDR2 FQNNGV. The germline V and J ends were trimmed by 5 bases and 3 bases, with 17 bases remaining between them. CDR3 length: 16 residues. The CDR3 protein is CASSLRPDGVNQPQHF. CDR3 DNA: TGTGCCAGCAGCCTTAGGCCGGACGGAGTCAATCAGCCCCAGCATTTT.

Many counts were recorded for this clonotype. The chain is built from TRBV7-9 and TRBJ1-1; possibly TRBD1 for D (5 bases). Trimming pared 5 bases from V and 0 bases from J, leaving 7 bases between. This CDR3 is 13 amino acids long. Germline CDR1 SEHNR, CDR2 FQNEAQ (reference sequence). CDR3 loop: CASSRGVNTEAFF. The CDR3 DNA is TGTGCCAGCAGCCGAGGGGTGAACACTGAAGCTTTCTTT.

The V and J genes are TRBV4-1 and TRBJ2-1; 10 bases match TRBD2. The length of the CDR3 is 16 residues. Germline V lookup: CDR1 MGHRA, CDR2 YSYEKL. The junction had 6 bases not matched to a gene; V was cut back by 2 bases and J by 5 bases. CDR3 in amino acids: CASSQSLAGRHNEQFF. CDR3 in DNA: TGCGCCAGCAGCCAATCACTAGCGGGGAGGCACAATGAGCAGTTCTTC.

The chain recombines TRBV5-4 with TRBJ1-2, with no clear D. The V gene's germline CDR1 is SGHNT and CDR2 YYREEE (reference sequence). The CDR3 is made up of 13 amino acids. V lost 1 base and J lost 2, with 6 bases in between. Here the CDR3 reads CASSLLDNYGYTF. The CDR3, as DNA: TGTGCCAGCAGCTTGCTAGACAACTATGGCTACACCTTC. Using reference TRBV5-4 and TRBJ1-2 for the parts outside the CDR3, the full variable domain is ETGVTQSPTHLIKTRGQQVTLRCSSQSGHNTVSWYQQALGQGPQFIFQYYREEENGRGNFPPRFSGLQFPNYSSELNVNALELDDSALYLCASSLLDNYGYTFGSGTRLTVV.

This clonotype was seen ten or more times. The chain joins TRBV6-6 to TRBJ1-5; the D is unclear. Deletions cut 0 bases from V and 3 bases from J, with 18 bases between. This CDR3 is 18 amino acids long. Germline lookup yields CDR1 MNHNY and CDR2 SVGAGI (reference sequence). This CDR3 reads CASSYSKEAQSPNQPQHF. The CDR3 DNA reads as TGTGCCAGCAGTTACTCGAAGGAGGCGCAGTCGCCCAATCAGCCCCAGCATTTT.

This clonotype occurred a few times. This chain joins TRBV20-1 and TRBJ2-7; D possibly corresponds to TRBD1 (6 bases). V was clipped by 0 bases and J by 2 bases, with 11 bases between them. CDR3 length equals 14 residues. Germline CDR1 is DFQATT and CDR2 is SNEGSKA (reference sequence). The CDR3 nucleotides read TGCAGTGCTAGAGATCTGGACAGACCCTACGAGCAGTACTTC. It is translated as CSARDLDRPYEQYF.

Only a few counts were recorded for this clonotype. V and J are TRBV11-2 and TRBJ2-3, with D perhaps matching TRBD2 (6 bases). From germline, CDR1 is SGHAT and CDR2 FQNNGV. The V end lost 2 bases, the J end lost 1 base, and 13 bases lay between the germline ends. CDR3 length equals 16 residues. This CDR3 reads CASSLRLAIGTDTQYF. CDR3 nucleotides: TGTGCCAGCAGCTTAAGGCTAGCGATTGGCACAGATACGCAGTATTTT.

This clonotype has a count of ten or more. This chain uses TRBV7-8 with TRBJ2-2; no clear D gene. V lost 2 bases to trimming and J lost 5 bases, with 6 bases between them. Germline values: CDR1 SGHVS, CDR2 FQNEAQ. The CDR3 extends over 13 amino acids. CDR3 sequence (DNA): TGTGCCAGCAGCTTAATAGAAACCGGGGAGCTGTTTTTT. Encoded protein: CASSLIETGELFF.

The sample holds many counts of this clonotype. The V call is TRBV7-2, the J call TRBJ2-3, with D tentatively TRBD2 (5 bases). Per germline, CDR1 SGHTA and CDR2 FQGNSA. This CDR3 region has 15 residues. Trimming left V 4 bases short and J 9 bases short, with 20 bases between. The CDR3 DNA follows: TGTGCCAGCAGCTCGCACTTAAAACTAGGGTCGACGCAGTATTTT. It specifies CASSSHLKLGSTQYF. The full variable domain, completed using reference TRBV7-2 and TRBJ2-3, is GAGVSQSPSNKVTEKGKDVELRCDPISGHTALYWYRQSLGQGLEFLIYFQGNSAPDKSGLPSDRFSAERTGGSVSTLTIQRTQQEDSAVYLCASSSHLKLGSTQYFGPGTRLTVL.

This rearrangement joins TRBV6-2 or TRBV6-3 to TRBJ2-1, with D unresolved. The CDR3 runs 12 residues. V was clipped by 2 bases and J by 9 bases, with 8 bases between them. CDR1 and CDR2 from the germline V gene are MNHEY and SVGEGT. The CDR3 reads CASSYPYGEQFF. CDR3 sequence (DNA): TGTGCCAGCAGTTACCCTTATGGTGAGCAGTTCTTC.

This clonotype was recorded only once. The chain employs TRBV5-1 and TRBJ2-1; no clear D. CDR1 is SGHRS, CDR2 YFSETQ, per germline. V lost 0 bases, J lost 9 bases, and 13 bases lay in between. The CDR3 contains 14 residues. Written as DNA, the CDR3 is TGCGCCAGCAGCTTGGGGGTGGGGTCGGGTGAGCAGTTCTTC. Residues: CASSLGVGSGEQFF.

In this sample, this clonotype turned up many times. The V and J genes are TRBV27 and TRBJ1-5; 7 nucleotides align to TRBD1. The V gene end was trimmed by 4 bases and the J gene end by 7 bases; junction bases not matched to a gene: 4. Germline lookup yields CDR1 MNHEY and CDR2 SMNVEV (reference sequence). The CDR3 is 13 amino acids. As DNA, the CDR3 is TGTGCCAGCAGTTCACAGGGGAGGCAGCCCCAGCATTTT. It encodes CASSSQGRQPQHF.

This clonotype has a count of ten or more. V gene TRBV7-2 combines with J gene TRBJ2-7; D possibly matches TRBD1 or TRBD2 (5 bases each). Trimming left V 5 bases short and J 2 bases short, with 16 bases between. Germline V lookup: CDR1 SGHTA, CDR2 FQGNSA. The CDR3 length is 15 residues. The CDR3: CASSIRGQGTYEQYF. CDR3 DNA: TGTGCCAGCAGCATAAGAGGGCAGGGAACCTACGAGCAGTACTTC.

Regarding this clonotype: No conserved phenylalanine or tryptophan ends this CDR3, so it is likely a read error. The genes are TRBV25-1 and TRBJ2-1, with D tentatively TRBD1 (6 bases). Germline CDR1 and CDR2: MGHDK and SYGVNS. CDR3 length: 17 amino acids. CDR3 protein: CVSSDKQSSRGKGEQFL. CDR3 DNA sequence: TGTGTCAGCAGTGACAAGCAATCGAGCAGGGGCAAGGGTGAGCAGTTCTTA.

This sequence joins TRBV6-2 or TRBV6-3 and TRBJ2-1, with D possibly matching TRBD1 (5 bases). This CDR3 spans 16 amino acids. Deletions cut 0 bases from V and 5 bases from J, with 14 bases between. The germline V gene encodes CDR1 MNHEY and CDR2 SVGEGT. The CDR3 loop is CASSYSPGKFNNEQFF. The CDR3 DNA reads TGTGCCAGCAGTTACTCCCCAGGGAAGTTTAACAATGAGCAGTTCTTC.

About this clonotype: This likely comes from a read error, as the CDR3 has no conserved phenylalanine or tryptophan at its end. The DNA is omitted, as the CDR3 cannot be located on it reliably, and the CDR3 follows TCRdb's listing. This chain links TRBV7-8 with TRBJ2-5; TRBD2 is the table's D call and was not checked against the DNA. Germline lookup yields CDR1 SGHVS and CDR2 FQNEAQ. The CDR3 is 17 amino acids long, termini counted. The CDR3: CASSLALGLAGGETQCC.

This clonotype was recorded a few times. DNA of the CDR3: TGCAGCGTGAGGAGTATAACTAATGAAAAACTGTTTTTT. Its translation is CSVRSITNEKLFF. The chain has TRBV29-1 and TRBJ1-4; D unresolved. The germline gives CDR1 SQVTM, CDR2 ANQGSEA. Trimming took 6 bases from V and 1 from J, leaving 9 bases between them. This CDR3 has 13 amino acids.

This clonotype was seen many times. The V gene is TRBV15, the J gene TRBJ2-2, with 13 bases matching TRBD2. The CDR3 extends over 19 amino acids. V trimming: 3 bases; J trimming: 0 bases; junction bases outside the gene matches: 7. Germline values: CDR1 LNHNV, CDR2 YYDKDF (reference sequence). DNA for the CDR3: TGTGCCACCAGCAGGGTCGGACTAGCGGGAGTAACGAACACCGGGGAGCTGTTTTTT. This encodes CATSRVGLAGVTNTGELFF.

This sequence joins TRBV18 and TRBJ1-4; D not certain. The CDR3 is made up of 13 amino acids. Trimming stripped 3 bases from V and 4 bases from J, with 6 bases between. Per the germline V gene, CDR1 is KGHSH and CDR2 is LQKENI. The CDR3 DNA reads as TGTGCCAGCTCACCCACCGGTAATGAAAAACTGTTTTTT. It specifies CASSPTGNEKLFF. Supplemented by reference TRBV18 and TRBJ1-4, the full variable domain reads NAGVMQNPRHLVRRRGQEARLRCSPMKGHSHVYWYRQLPEEGLKFMVYLQKENIIDESGMPKERFSAEFPKEGPSILRIQQVVRGDSAAYFCASSPTGNEKLFFGSGTQLSVL.

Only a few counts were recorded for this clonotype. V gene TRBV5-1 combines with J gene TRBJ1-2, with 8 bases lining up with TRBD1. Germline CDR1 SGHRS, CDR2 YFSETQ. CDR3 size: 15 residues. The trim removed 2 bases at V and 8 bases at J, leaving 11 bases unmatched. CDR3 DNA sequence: TGCGCCAGCAGCTTACTGCCAGGACAGGGTTTCGGCTACACCTTC. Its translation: CASSLLPGQGFGYTF.

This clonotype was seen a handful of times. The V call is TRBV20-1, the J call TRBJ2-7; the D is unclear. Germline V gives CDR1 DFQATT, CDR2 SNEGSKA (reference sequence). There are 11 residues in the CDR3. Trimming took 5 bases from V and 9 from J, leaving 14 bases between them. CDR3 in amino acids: CSADDGRGQYF. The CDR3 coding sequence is TGCAGTGCTGACGACGGACGTGGGCAGTACTTC.